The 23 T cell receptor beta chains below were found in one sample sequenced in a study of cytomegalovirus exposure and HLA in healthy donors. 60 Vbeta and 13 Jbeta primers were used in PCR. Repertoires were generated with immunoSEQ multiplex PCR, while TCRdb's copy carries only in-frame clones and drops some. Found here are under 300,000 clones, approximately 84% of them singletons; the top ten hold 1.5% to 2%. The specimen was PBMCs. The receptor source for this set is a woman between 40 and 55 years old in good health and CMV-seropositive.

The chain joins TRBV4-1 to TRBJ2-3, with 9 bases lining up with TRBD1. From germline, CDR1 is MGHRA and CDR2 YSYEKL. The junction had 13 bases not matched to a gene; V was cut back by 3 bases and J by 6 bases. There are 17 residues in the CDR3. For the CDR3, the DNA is TGCGCCAGCAGCCAGTTATTGATACAGGGGGCTGGGGATACGCAGTATTTT. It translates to CASSQLLIQGAGDTQYF.

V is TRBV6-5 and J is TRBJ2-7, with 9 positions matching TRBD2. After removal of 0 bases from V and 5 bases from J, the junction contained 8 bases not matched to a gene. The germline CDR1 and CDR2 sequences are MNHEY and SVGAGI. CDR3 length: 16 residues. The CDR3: CASSYSAGGPIDEQYF. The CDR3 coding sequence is TGTGCCAGCAGTTACTCGGCGGGAGGGCCGATCGACGAGCAGTACTTC.

The CDR3 protein is CASSELAGKETQYF. DNA of the CDR3: TGTGCCAGCAGCGAACTAGCGGGTAAAGAGACCCAGTACTTC. The V and J genes are TRBV7-3 and TRBJ2-5, with 9 positions matching TRBD2. Trimming removed 5 bases from V and 3 bases from J; junction bases left unmatched: 4. The V gene's germline CDR1 is SGHTA and CDR2 FQGTGA. The CDR3 contains 14 residues.

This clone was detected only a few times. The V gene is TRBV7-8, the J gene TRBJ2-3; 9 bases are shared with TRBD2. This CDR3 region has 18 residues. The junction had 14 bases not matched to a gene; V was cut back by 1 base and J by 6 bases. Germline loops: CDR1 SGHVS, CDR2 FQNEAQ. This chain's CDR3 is CASSLGPGGGRAGDTQYF. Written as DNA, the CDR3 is TGTGCCAGCAGCTTAGGTCCTGGTGGCGGGAGGGCCGGGGATACGCAGTATTTT.

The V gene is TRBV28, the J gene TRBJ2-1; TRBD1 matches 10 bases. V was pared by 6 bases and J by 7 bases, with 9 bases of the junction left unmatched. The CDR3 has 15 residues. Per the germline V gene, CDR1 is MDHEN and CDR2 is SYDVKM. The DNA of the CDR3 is TGTGCCAGCAGCCGCGGGGGACAGGGGTCTAATGAGCAGTTCTTC. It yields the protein CASSRGGQGSNEQFF.

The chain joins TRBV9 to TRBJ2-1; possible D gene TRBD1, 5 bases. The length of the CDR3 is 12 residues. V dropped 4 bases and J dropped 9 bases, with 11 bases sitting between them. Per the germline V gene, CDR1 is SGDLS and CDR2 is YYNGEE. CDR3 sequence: CASSPIRGEQFF. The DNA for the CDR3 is TGTGCCAGCAGCCCCATTAGGGGTGAGCAGTTCTTC.

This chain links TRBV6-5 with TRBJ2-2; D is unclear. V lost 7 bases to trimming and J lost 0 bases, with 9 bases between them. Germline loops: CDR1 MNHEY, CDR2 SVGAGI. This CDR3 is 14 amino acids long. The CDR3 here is CASKTSANTGELFF. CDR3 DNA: TGTGCCAGCAAAACCTCAGCGAACACCGGGGAGCTGTTTTTT.

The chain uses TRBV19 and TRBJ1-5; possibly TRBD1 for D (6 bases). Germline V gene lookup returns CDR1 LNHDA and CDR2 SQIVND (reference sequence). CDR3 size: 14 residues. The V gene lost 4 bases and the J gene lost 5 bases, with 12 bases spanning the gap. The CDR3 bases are TGTGCCAGTAGTAAACGACAGGCCGATCAGCCCCAGCATTTT. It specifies CASSKRQADQPQHF.

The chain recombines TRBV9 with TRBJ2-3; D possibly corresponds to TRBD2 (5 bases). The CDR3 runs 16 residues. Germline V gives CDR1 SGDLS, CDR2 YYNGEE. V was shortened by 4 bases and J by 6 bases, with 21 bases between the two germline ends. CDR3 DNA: TGTGCCAGCAGCCCCACCGCCGGCCCCGGGATGGATACGCAGTATTTT. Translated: CASSPTAGPGMDTQYF.

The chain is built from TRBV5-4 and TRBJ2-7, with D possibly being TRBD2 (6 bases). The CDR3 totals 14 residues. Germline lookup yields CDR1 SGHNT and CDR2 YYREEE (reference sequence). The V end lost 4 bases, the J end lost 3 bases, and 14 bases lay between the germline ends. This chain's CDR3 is CASSPSREVYEQYF. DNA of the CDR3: TGTGCCAGCAGCCCGTCTAGGGAGGTCTACGAGCAGTACTTC.

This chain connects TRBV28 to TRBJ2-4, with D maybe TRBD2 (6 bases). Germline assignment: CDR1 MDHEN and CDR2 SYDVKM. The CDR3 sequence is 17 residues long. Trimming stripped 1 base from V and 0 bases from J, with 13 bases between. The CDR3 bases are TGTGCCAGCAGTTTATACTCAACGGGGGTAGCCAAAAACATTCAGTACTTC. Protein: CASSLYSTGVAKNIQYF. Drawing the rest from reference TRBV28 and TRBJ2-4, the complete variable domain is DVKVTQSSRYLVKRTGEKVFLECVQDMDHENMFWYRQDPGLGLRLIYFSYDVKMKEKGDIPEGYSVSREKKERFSLILESASTNQTSMYLCASSLYSTGVAKNIQYFGAGTRLSVL.

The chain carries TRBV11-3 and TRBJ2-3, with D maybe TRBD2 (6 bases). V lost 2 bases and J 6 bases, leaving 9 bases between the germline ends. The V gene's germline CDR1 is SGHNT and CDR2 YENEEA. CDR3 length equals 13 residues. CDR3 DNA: TGTGCCAGCAGCTTACGGGACTTCGATACGCAGTATTTT. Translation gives CASSLRDFDTQYF.

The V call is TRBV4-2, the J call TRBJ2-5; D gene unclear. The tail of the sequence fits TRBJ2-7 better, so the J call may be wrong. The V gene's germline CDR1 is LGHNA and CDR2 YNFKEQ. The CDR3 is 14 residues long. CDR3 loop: CASSQEMVTHEQYF. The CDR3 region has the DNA TGTGCCAGCAGCCAAGAGATGGTTACGCACGAGCAGTACTTC.

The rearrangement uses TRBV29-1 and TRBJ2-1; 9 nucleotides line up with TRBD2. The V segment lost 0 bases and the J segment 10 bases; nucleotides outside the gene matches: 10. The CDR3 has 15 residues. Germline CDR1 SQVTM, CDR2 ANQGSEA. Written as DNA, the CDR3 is TGCAGCGTTGAAGATCTAGCGGGGTCAACCGGGGAGCAGTTCTTC. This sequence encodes CSVEDLAGSTGEQFF.

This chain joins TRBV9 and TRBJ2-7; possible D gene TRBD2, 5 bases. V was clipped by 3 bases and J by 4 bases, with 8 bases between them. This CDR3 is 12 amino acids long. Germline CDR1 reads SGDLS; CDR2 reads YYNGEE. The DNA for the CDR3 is TGTGCCAGCAGCGCCAGCGGATACGAGCAGTACTTC. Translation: CASSASGYEQYF.

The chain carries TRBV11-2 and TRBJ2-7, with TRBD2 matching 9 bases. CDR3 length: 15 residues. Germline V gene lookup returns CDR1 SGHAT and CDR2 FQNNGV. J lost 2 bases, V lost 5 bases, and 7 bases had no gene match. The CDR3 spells CASSKTREGTYEQYF. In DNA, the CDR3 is TGTGCCAGCAGCAAAACGCGGGAGGGTACCTACGAGCAGTACTTC.

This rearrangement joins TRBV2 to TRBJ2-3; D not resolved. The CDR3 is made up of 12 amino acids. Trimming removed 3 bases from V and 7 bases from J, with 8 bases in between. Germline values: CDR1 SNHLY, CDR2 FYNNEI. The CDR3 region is CASSDSLNTQYF. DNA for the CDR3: TGTGCCAGCAGTGATTCCCTAAATACGCAGTATTTT.

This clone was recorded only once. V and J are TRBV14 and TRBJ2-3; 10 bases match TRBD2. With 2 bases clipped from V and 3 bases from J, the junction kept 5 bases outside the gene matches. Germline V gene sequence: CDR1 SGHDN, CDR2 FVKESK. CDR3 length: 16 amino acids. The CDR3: CASSQTVTSGTDTQYF. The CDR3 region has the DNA TGTGCCAGCAGCCAAACTGTGACTAGCGGGACAGATACGCAGTATTTT.

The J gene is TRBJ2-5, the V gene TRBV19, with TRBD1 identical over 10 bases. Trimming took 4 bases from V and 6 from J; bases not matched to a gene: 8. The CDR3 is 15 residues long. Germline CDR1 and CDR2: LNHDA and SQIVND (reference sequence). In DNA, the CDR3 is TGTGCCAGTAGTAGGGGGGGGACAGGGGTACAGACCCAGTACTTC. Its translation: CASSRGGTGVQTQYF.

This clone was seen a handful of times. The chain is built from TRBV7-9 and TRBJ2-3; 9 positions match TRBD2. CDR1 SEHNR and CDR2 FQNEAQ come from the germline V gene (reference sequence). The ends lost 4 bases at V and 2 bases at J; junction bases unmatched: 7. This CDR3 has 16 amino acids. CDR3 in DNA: TGTGCCAGCAGCTCCCCGGGACTAGCCCCCACAGATACGCAGTATTTT. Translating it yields CASSSPGLAPTDTQYF.

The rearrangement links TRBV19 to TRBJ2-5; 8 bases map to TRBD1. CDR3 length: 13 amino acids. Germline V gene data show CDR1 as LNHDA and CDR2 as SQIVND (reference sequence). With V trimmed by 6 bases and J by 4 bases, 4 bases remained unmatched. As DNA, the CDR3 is TGTGCCAGTAGCCCGACAGGGGCAGAGACCCAGTACTTC. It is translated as CASSPTGAETQYF.

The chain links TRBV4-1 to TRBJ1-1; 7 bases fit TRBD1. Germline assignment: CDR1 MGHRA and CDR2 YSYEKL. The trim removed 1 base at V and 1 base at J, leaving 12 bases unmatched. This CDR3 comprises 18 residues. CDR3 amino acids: CASSQVPAGGTKNTEAFF. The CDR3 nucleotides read TGCGCCAGCAGCCAAGTACCGGCAGGGGGTACGAAGAACACTGAAGCTTTCTTT.

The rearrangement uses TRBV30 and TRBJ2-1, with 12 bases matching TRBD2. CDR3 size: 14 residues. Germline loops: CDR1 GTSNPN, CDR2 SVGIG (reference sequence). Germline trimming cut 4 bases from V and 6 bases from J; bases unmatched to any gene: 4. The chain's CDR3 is CAWNKLAGGNEQFF. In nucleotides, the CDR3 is TGTGCCTGGAACAAACTAGCGGGAGGCAATGAGCAGTTCTTC.